The rows below give T cell receptor beta chains drawn from one sample of a study of blood T cell repertoires in COVID-19. Using immunoSEQ multiplex PCR, the repertoire was profiled, and TCRdb retains in-frame clones only, with some absent. Found here are 300,000 to 400,000 clones, 90% to 95% of them singletons; the top ten hold less than 4%. Sample: PBMCs or T cells enriched from blood (not recorded which). Receptors were obtained from a woman under 40 who had been exposed to COVID-19. The CDR3 runs from the conserved cysteine through the conserved F or W. Each record gives: CDR3 protein, CDR3 DNA, D gene, J gene, V gene. The D gene is left open where the match is weak.

CDR3 protein: CASSQEGRAHYGYTF; CDR3 DNA: TGCGCCAGCAGCCAAGAGGGCAGGGCCCACTATGGCTACACCTTC; D gene: .; J gene: TRBJ1-2; V gene: TRBV4-3
CDR3 protein: CASSPRGHQNTGELFF; CDR3 DNA: TGTGCCAGCTCACCACGGGGACACCAGAACACCGGGGAGCTGTTTTTT; D gene: .; J gene: TRBJ2-2; V gene: TRBV18
CDR3 protein: CASSVGPGQGREQYF; CDR3 DNA: TGTGCCAGCAGCGTGGGACCGGGACAGGGTCGCGAGCAGTACTTC; D gene: TRBD1; J gene: TRBJ2-7; V gene: TRBV9
CDR3 protein: CASSIGGGAGNTIYF; CDR3 DNA: TGTGCCAGCAGCATCGGGGGAGGGGCCGGAAACACCATATATTTT; D gene: .; J gene: TRBJ1-3; V gene: TRBV9
CDR3 protein: CASSPTGTANADTQYF; CDR3 DNA: TGCGCCAGCAGCCCAACCGGGACAGCTAATGCAGATACGCAGTATTTT; D gene: TRBD1; J gene: TRBJ2-3; V gene: TRBV5-1
CDR3 protein: CASEVNRGGQETQYF; CDR3 DNA: TGTGCCAGCGAGGTGAACAGGGGCGGCCAAGAGACCCAGTACTTC; D gene: TRBD1; J gene: TRBJ2-5; V gene: TRBV2
CDR3 protein: CASSSPGRLSSPLHF; CDR3 DNA: TGTGCCAGCAGCTCCCCCGGCAGGTTGAGTTCACCCCTCCACTTT; D gene: .; J gene: TRBJ1-6; V gene: TRBV7-2
CDR3 protein: CASSYPMGVSYNSPLHF; CDR3 DNA: TGTGCCAGCAGTTACCCGATGGGAGTCTCCTATAATTCACCCCTCCACTTT; D gene: .; J gene: TRBJ1-6; V gene: TRBV6-2/TRBV6-3
CDR3 protein: CASSLAEVVTEAFF; CDR3 DNA: TGCGCCAGCAGCTTGGCCGAAGTAGTTACTGAAGCTTTCTTT; D gene: .; J gene: TRBJ1-1; V gene: TRBV5-1
CDR3 protein: CAISATGVEENTEAFF; CDR3 DNA: TGTGCCATCAGTGCGACAGGGGTTGAGGAGAACACTGAAGCTTTCTTT; D gene: TRBD1; J gene: TRBJ1-1; V gene: TRBV10-3
CDR3 protein: CAIRSGQGMNTEAFF; CDR3 DNA: TGTGCCATCAGGTCGGGACAGGGAATGAACACTGAAGCTTTCTTT; D gene: TRBD1; J gene: TRBJ1-1; V gene: TRBV10-3
CDR3 protein: CASSQGQGSYGYTF; CDR3 DNA: TGTGCCAGCAGCCAAGGACAGGGGAGTTATGGCTACACCTTC; D gene: TRBD1; J gene: TRBJ1-2; V gene: TRBV3-1/TRBV3-2
CDR3 protein: CSASEGTGYNSPLHF; CDR3 DNA: TGCAGTGCTAGTGAGGGGACAGGATATAATTCACCCCTCCACTTT; D gene: TRBD1; J gene: TRBJ1-6; V gene: TRBV20-1
CDR3 protein: CASRAPDTTPPQHF; CDR3 DNA: TGCGCCAGCAGGGCCCCGGACACCACCCCGCCCCAGCATTTT; D gene: .; J gene: TRBJ1-5; V gene: TRBV10-2
CDR3 protein: CASSLAYTGTLHF; CDR3 DNA: TGTGCCAGCAGTTTAGCGTATACGGGGACCCTCCACTTT; D gene: .; J gene: TRBJ1-6; V gene: TRBV12-3/TRBV12-4
CDR3 protein: CAWSDGVSREKLFF; CDR3 DNA: TGTGCCTGGAGTGACGGAGTTTCGAGGGAAAAACTGTTTTTT; D gene: .; J gene: TRBJ1-4; V gene: TRBV30
CDR3 protein: CASSLAGGRVWKTQYF; CDR3 DNA: TGCGCCAGCAGTCTAGCGGGGGGGAGGGTATGGAAGACCCAGTACTTC; D gene: TRBD2; J gene: TRBJ2-5; V gene: TRBV10-1
CDR3 protein: CASTPLVGGRDYGYTF; CDR3 DNA: TGTGCCAGTACCCCACTTGTAGGGGGCAGGGACTATGGCTACACCTTC; D gene: TRBD1; J gene: TRBJ1-2; V gene: TRBV19
CDR3 protein: CARSLAALAGEHQGVGWYF; CDR3 DNA: TGTGCCAGAAGCTTGGCCGCGTTAGCGGGGGAGCACCAAGGGGTGGGATGGTACTTC; D gene: TRBD2; J gene: TRBJ2-5; V gene: TRBV5-3
CDR3 protein: CASSWTGITQPQHF; CDR3 DNA: TGTGCCAGCAGTTGGACAGGGATTACTCAGCCCCAGCATTTT; D gene: TRBD1; J gene: TRBJ1-5; V gene: TRBV2
CDR3 protein: CASSLSRGNTEAFF; CDR3 DNA: TGTGCCAGCAGTTTGAGCAGGGGGAACACTGAAGCTTTCTTT; D gene: .; J gene: TRBJ1-1; V gene: TRBV6-2/TRBV6-3
CDR3 protein: CASSDPRTGGHNEQFF; CDR3 DNA: TGTGCCAGCAGTGACCCCAGGACAGGGGGCCACAATGAGCAGTTCTTC; D gene: TRBD1; J gene: TRBJ2-1; V gene: TRBV25-1
CDR3 protein: CASSMRTGREYGYTF; CDR3 DNA: TGTGCCAGTAGTATGAGGACAGGGAGGGAGTATGGCTACACCTTC; D gene: TRBD1; J gene: TRBJ1-2; V gene: TRBV19
CDR3 protein: CASSLSLSDSHEKLFF; CDR3 DNA: TGTGCCAGCAGTTTGTCCCTCTCGGACAGTCATGAAAAACTGTTTTTT; D gene: .; J gene: TRBJ1-4; V gene: TRBV6-2/TRBV6-3
CDR3 protein: CASRGSDRLNSPLHF; CDR3 DNA: TGCGCCAGCAGGGGGTCTGACAGGCTGAATTCACCCCTCCACTTT; D gene: .; J gene: TRBJ1-6; V gene: TRBV4-1
CDR3 protein: CATRGPGQGAGGYTF; CDR3 DNA: TGTGCCACCCGAGGGCCGGGACAGGGGGCAGGGGGCTACACCTTC; D gene: TRBD1; J gene: TRBJ1-2; V gene: TRBV3-1/TRBV3-2